Below, one TCR beta chain is given with its context. Germline CDR1 reads GTSNPN; CDR2 reads SVGIG (reference sequence). V gave up 5 bases and J gave up 1 base, with 14 bases separating them. The CDR3 is made up of 14 amino acids. TCRdb's table, derived via immunoSEQ multiplex PCR, lists solely in-frame clones and lacks some. Counted here are roughly 24,000 clones, approximately 83% occurring once; the ten biggest clones make up 48%. These data belong to a study of blood T cell repertoires in COVID-19. The gene calls are TRBV30 and TRBJ2-5, with a weak D call TRBD1 (6 bases). Sequenced sample: peripheral blood. The source of this sequence is a man between 65 and 85 years old with acute or convalescent COVID-19. The chain's CDR3 is CAWDPRGGQETQYF. CDR3 DNA: TGTGCCTGGGATCCTCGAGGGGGCCAAGAGACCCAGTACTTC.